This T cell receptor beta chain was sequenced for a study of shared clonotypes between healthy human individuals. Losses at the gene ends were 6 bases for V and 4 bases for J; bases not matched to a gene: 12. Per the germline V gene, CDR1 is MRHNA and CDR2 is SNTAGT. The CDR3 is 16 residues long. Here immunoSEQ multiplex PCR was the method, and the copy in TCRdb shows in-frame clones only, minus some. This table holds more than 850,000 clones, around 82% found once. The TCR comes from a young man in good health. Some clones in this sample may be carry-over from other donors' samples. The sample taken for sequencing was memory CD4+ T cells from PBMCs. Subset here: CD45RA-negative fraction. The chain recombines TRBV6-4 with TRBJ2-1; the match to TRBD2 covers 7 bases. The CDR3 DNA reads TGTGCCAGCAGAGTCCCCCGCGGGAGAACTTACAATGAGCAGTTCTTC. It encodes CASRVPRGRTYNEQFF.